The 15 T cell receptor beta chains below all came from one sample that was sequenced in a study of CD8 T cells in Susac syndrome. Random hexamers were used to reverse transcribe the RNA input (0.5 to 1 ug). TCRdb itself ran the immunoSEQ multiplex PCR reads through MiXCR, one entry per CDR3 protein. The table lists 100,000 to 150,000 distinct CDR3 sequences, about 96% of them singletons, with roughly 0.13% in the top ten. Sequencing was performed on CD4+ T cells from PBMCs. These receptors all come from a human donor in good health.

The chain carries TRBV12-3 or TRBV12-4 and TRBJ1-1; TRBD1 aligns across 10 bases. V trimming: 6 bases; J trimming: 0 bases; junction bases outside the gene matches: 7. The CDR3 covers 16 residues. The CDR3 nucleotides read TGTGCCAGCAGGCCCGACAGGGGGCGGATGAACACTGAAGCTTTCTTT. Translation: CASRPDRGRMNTEAFF.

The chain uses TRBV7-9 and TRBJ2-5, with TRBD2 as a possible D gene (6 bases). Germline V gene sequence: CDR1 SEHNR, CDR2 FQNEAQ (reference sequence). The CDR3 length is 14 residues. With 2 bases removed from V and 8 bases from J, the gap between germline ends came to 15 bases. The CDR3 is CASSLTTASVTQYF. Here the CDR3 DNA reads TGTGCCAGCAGCTTAACAACGGCTAGCGTAACCCAGTACTTC.

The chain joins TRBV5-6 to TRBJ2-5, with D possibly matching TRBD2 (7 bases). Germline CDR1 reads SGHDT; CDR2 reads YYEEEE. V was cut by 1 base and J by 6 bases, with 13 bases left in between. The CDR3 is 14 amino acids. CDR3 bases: TGTGCCAGCAGCTTGTCGGCGGGGGCGAAGACCCAGTACTTC. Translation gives CASSLSAGAKTQYF.

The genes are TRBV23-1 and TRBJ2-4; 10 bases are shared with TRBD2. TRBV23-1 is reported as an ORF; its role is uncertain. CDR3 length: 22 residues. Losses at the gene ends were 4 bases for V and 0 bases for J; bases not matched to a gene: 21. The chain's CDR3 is CASSPKGDREHLAGEAKNIQYF. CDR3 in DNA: TGCGCCAGCAGTCCTAAGGGGGATCGGGAACATCTAGCGGGAGAAGCCAAAAACATTCAGTACTTC.

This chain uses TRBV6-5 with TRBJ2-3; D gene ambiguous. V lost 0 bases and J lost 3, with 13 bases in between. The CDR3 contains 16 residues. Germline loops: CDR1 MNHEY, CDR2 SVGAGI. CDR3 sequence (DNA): TGTGCCAGCAGTTACTCGAAAGGGATCGGGACAGATACGCAGTATTTT. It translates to CASSYSKGIGTDTQYF.

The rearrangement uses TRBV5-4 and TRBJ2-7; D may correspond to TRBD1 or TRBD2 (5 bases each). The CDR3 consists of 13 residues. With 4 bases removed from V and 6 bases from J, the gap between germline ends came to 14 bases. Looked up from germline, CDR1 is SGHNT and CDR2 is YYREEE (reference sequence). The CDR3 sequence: CASSPRGESEQYF. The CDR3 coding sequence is TGTGCCAGCAGCCCCCGGGGCGAATCCGAGCAGTACTTC. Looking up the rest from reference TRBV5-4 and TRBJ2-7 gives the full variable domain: ETGVTQSPTHLIKTRGQQVTLRCSSQSGHNTVSWYQQALGQGPQFIFQYYREEENGRGNFPPRFSGLQFPNYSSELNVNALELDDSALYLCASSPRGESEQYFGPGTRLTVT.

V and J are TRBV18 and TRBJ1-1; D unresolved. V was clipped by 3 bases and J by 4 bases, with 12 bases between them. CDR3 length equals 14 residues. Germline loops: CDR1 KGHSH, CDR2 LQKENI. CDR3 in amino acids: CASSPDLGSTEAFF. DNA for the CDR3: TGTGCCAGCTCACCTGATCTGGGCAGCACTGAAGCTTTCTTT.

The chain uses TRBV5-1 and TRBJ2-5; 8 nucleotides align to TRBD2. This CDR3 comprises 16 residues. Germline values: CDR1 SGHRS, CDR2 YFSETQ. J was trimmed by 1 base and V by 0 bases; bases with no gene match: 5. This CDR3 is CASSLGREAPQETQYF. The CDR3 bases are TGCGCCAGCAGCTTGGGGCGGGAGGCCCCCCAAGAGACCCAGTACTTC.

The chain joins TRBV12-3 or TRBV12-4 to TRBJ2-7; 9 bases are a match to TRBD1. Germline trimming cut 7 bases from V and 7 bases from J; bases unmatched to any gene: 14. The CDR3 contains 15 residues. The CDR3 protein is CASTAGTGTLGEQYF. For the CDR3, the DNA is TGTGCCAGCACGGCCGGGACAGGGACCTTGGGGGAGCAGTACTTC.

DNA of the CDR3: TGCAGTGCTAAAGATACTAGCGGGACCTCCTACGAGCAGTACTTC. Amino acids: CSAKDTSGTSYEQYF. The chain has TRBV20-1 and TRBJ2-7, with 10 bases fitting TRBD2. The V and J ends lost 4 bases and 0 bases, in that order; junction bases with no gene match: 6. Germline values: CDR1 DFQATT, CDR2 SNEGSKA (reference sequence). The CDR3 spans 15 residues.

The CDR3 protein is CASSRGGAEPQHF. CDR3 DNA: TGCGCCAGCAGCCGAGGGGGCGCGGAGCCCCAGCATTTT. The rearrangement uses TRBV5-1 and TRBJ1-5, with 7 bases identical to TRBD1. The V gene's germline CDR1 is SGHRS and CDR2 YFSETQ. V dropped 4 bases and J dropped 8; count of bases not matched to a gene: 6. The CDR3 totals 13 residues.

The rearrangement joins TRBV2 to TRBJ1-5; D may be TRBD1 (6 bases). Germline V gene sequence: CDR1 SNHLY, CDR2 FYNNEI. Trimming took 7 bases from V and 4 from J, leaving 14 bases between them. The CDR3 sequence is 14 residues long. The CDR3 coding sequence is TGTGCCAGCACCGACCGGCAGGGGAATCAGCCCCAGCATTTT. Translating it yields CASTDRQGNQPQHF.

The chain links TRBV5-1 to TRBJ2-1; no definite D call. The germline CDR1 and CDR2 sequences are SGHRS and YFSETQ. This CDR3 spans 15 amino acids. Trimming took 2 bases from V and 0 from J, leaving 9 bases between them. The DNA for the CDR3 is TGCGCCAGCAGCTTATCAACGAGCTCCTACAATGAGCAGTTCTTC. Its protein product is CASSLSTSSYNEQFF. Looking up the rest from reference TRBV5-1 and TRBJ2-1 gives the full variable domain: KAGVTQTPRYLIKTRGQQVTLSCSPISGHRSVSWYQQTPGQGLQFLFEYFSETQRNKGNFPGRFSGRQFSNSRSEMNVSTLELGDSALYLCASSLSTSSYNEQFFGPGTRLTVL.

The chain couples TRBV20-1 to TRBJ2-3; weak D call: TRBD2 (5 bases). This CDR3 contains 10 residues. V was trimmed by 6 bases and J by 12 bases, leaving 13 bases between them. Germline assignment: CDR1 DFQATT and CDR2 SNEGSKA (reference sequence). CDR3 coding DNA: TGCAGTGCCAGCTGGAGGATTCAGTATTTT. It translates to CSASWRIQYF.

This CDR3 is CASSVDREHTQYF. CDR3 DNA sequence: TGTGCCAGCAGCGTGGACAGGGAGCATACGCAGTATTTT. The chain links TRBV9 to TRBJ2-3; the match to TRBD1 covers 8 bases. V lost 2 bases, J lost 7 bases, and 3 bases stayed unmatched. Germline CDR1 and CDR2: SGDLS and YYNGEE. The CDR3 spans 13 residues.